Presented here are 9 T cell receptor beta chains from one specimen sequenced in a study of T-cell memory formation after mild COVID-19. Using its own MiXCR run on the 5' RACE reads, TCRdb lists one record per CDR3 protein. The sample carries 350,000 to 550,000 distinct CDR3 sequences, about a sixth recorded once. Sequences were obtained from PBMCs or a T cell subset sorted from them (not recorded which). Receptors originate from a man aged 18-30 years who had mild COVID-19 (a few samples of this study predate the infection). Cell type and time point are not known.

This rearrangement joins TRBV20-1 to TRBJ1-6, with TRBD1 as a possible D gene (5 bases). From germline, CDR1 is DFQATT and CDR2 SNEGSKA (reference sequence). The CDR3 contains 14 residues. V was trimmed by 3 bases and J by 6 bases, leaving 12 bases between them. The CDR3 nucleotides are TGCAGTGCTAGGGTCACGGGGCCTAATTCACCCCTCCACTTT. Translated, it gives CSARVTGPNSPLHF.

This clonotype has at least ten counts. The genes are TRBV29-1 and TRBJ1-2; D unclear. CDR1 and CDR2 (germline): SQVTM, ANQGSEA. The CDR3 runs to 11 residues. V lost 2 bases and J 4 bases, leaving 5 bases between the germline ends. CDR3 amino acids: CSVELGYGYTF. The DNA for the CDR3 is TGCAGCGTTGAACTAGGCTATGGCTACACCTTC.

This clonotype showed up just a few times. The chain combines TRBV7-6 with TRBJ1-2; unclear D gene. The CDR3 runs 15 residues. V lost 5 bases and J lost 2, with 15 bases in between. The germline V gene has CDR1 SGHVS and CDR2 FNYEAQ. The CDR3 DNA follows: TGTGCCAGCAGCCGCGGGCAGCCGGGAAACTATGGCTACACCTTC. Its protein product is CASSRGQPGNYGYTF. Combining the CDR3 with reference TRBV7-6 and TRBJ1-2 gives the whole variable domain GAGVSQSPRYKVTKRGQDVALRCDPISGHVSLYWYRQALGQGPEFLTYFNYEAQQDKSGLPNDRFSAERPEGSISTLTIQRTEQRDSAMYRCASSRGQPGNYGYTFGSGTRLTVV.

This clonotype was recorded a few times. The V and J genes are TRBV29-1 and TRBJ2-2; no clear D gene. Germline values: CDR1 SQVTM, CDR2 ANQGSEA. The CDR3 sequence is 12 residues long. With 7 bases removed from V and 7 bases from J, the gap between germline ends came to 13 bases. The CDR3 nucleotides read TGCAGCGGAGGTCCGGTTGGCGGGGAGCTGTTTTTT. Translated: CSGGPVGGELFF.

With regard to this clonotype: A much larger clone lies a single base off, so this may be a read error. The gene calls are TRBV5-1 and TRBJ2-6, with D unresolved. The germline V gene encodes CDR1 SGHRS and CDR2 YFSETQ. The CDR3 sequence is 14 residues long. The CDR3 coding sequence is TGCGCCAGCCGCGAGAGCTCTGGGGACAACGTCCTGACTTTC. Protein product: CASRESSGDNVLTF.

A few counts support this clonotype. The chain links TRBV11-3 to TRBJ2-2; D gene unclear. Germline V gene data show CDR1 as SGHNT and CDR2 as YENEEA. The CDR3 runs to 13 residues. Trimming removed 5 bases at V and 4 bases at J, with 8 bases between. CDR3 sequence: CASSKDGTGELFF. In DNA form, the CDR3 reads TGTGCCAGCAGCAAGGACGGCACCGGGGAGCTGTTTTTT. Together with reference TRBV11-3 and TRBJ2-2, the CDR3 gives the full variable domain: EAGVVQSPRYKIIEKKQPVAFWCNPISGHNTLYWYLQNLGQGPELLIRYENEEAVDDSQLPKDRFSAERLKGVDSTLKIQPAELGDSAVYLCASSKDGTGELFFGEGSRLTVL.

This clonotype came up a few times. The J gene is TRBJ2-3, the V gene TRBV20-1; D unclear. The germline V gene has CDR1 DFQATT and CDR2 SNEGSKA (reference sequence). The length of the CDR3 is 13 residues. V shed 0 bases and J shed 1 base, with 5 bases lying between them. The DNA for the CDR3 is TGCAGTGCTAGAGACCCTGGCACAGATACGCAGTATTTT. Translated, it gives CSARDPGTDTQYF.

The V and J genes are TRBV10-3 and TRBJ1-2, with D possibly TRBD1 on 6 matching bases. Between the trimmed V and J ends, which lost 9 bases and 8 bases, there was a span of 19 bases. CDR3 length: 13 amino acids. The germline gives CDR1 ENHRY, CDR2 SYGVKD. CDR3 sequence reads: CAMYGGQVKGYTF. CDR3 DNA sequence: TGTGCCATGTACGGGGGGCAGGTCAAAGGCTACACCTTC.

The rearrangement joins TRBV7-8 to TRBJ2-2; TRBD1 agrees at 8 bases. The CDR3 extends over 18 amino acids. Germline V lookup: CDR1 SGHVS, CDR2 FQNEAQ. Trimming cost V 5 bases and J 3 bases; bases outside gene matches: 14. The CDR3 sequence is CASSPLAGGAEDTGELFF. The CDR3 DNA is TGTGCCAGCAGCCCCCTGGCAGGGGGCGCTGAGGACACCGGGGAGCTGTTTTTT. The whole variable domain, filled in from reference TRBV7-8 and TRBJ2-2, reads GAGVSQSPRYKVAKRGQDVALRCDPISGHVSLFWYQQALGQGPEFLTYFQNEAQLDKSGLPSDRFFAERPEGSVSTLKIQRTQQEDSAVYLCASSPLAGGAEDTGELFFGEGSRLTVL.